This T cell receptor beta chain stems from a study of blood T cells in healthy people across ages. Germline V lookup: CDR1 SQVTM, CDR2 ANQGSEA. This CDR3 is 11 amino acids long. V lost 0 bases and J 11 bases, leaving 10 bases between the germline ends. Together with a sample-barcoded 5' primer, a J-beta primer mix was included in a second PCR lasting 7 to 11 cycles. TCRdb re-called the 5' RACE reads through MiXCR, storing one row per CDR3 protein. The repertoire holds some 550,000 distinct CDR3 sequences, with around 48% as singletons. Findings of the study overall: Changes in expanded clonotypes were possibly confounded, as the CMV status of donors was unknown. Unsorted PBMCs prevented conclusive naive versus antigen-experienced comparison.

To note about this clonotype: Its antigen is not identified.

The specimen was blood. The receptor was derived from a man aged 80 or over in good health. The chain uses TRBV29-1 and TRBJ2-5; D gene uncertain. CDR3: CSVEDRLGQYF. The DNA of the CDR3 is TGCAGCGTTGAAGACCGGCTTGGGCAGTACTTC.